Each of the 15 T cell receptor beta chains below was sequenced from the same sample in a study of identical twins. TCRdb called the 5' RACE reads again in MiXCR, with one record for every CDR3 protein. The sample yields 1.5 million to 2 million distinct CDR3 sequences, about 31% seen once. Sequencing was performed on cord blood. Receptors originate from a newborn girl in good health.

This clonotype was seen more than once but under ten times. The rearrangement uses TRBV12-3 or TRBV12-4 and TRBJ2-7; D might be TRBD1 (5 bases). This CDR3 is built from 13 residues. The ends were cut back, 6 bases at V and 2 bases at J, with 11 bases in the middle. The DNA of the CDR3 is TGTGCCAGCAGCCACGGACACCCCTACGAGCAGTACTTC. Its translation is CASSHGHPYEQYF.

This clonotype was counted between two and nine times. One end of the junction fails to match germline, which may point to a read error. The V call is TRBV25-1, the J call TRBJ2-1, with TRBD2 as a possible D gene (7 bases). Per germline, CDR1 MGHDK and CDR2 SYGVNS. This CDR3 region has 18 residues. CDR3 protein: CASSELGLGGVRDNEQFF. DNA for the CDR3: TGTGCCAGCAGTGAATTAGGGTTAGGGGGGGTTAGGGACAATGAACAGTTCTTC.

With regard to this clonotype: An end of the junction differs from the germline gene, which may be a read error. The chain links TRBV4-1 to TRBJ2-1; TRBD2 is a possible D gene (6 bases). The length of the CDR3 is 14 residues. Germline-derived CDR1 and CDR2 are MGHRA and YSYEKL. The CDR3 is CASNQVSGRREQFF. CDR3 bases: TGCGCCAGCAACCAAGTCTCAGGGAGGAGGGAGCAGTTCTTC.

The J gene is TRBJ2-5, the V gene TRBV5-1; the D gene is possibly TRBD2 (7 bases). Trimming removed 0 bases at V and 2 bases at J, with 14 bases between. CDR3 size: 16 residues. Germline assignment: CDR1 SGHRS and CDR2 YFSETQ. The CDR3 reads CASSLVAGAIQETQYF. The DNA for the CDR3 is TGCGCCAGCAGCTTGGTTGCGGGGGCCATACAAGAGACCCAGTACTTC.

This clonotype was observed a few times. The CDR3 nucleotides read TGTGCCAGCAGCCCCGTCGGGGGCGATCTCAGTGAGCAGTTCTTC. As protein: CASSPVGGDLSEQFF. V usage is TRBV11-3 and J usage is TRBJ2-1, with D tentatively TRBD1 or TRBD2 (6 bases each). With 5 bases removed from V and 9 bases from J, the gap between germline ends came to 20 bases. The CDR3 is made up of 15 amino acids. Germline CDR1 reads SGHNT; CDR2 reads YENEEA.

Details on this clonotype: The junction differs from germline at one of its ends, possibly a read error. In nucleotides, the CDR3 is TGTGCCAGCGGTGAAGCGCGGGGACAGAGTGGCTACACCTTC. Translating gives CASGEARGQSGYTF. The chain uses TRBV6-1 and TRBJ1-2; 7 bases map to TRBD1. The CDR3 runs 14 residues. Germline lookup yields CDR1 MNHNS and CDR2 SASEGT.

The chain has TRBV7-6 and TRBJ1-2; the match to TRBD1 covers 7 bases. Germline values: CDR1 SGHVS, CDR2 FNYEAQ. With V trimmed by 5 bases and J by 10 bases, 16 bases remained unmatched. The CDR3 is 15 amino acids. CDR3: CASSDRTGLLIDYTF. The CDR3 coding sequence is TGTGCCAGCAGCGACCGGACAGGACTCCTAATTGACTACACCTTC.

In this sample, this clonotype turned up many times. DNA of the CDR3: TGTGCCAGCAGCCAAAGCGCCTTCCAAGAGACCCAGTACTTC. Protein sequence: CASSQSAFQETQYF. The V call is TRBV3-1, the J call TRBJ2-5; D is unresolved. The germline V gene encodes CDR1 LGHDT and CDR2 YNNKEL (reference sequence). The CDR3 contains 14 residues. V was clipped by 2 bases and J by 1 base, with 8 bases between them.

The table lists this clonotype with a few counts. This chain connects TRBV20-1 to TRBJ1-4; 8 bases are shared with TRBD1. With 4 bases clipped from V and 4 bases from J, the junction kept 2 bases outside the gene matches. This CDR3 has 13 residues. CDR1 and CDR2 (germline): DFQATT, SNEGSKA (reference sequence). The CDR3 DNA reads TGCAGTGCTACGGACAGGGTTAATGAAAAACTGTTTTTT. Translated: CSATDRVNEKLFF.

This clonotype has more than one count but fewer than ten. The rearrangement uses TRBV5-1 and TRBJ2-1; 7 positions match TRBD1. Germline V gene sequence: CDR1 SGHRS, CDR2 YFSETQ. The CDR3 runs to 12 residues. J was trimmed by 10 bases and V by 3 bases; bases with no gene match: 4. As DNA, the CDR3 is TGCGCCAGCAGCTCAAGGGGGCGGGAGCAGTTCTTC. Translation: CASSSRGREQFF.

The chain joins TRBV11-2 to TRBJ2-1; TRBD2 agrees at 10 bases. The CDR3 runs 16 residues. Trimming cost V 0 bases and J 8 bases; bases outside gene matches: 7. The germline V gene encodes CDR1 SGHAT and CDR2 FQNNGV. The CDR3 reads CASSLDHRLAGDEQFF. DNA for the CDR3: TGTGCCAGCAGCTTAGATCACCGACTAGCGGGTGATGAGCAGTTCTTC.

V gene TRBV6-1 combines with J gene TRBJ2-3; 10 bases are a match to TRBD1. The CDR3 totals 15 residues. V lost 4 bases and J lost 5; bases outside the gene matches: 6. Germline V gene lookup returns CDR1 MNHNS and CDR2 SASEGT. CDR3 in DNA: TGTGCCAGCAGTGGTCGGGACAGGGGCGGAGATACGCAGTATTTT. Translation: CASSGRDRGGDTQYF.

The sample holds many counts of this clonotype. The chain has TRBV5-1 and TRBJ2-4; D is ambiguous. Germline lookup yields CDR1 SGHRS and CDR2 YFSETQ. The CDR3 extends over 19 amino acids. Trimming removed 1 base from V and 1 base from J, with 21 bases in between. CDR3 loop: CASSLYPLRALRAKNIQYF. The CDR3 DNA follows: TGCGCCAGCAGCTTGTATCCCCTCCGGGCTCTAAGGGCCAAAAACATTCAGTACTTC.

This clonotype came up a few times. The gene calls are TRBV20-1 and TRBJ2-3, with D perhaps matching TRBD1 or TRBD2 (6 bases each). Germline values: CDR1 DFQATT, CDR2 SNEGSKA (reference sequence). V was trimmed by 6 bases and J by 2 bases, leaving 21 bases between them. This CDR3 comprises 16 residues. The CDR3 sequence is CSAPTGQGTYTDTQYF. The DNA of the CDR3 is TGCAGTGCCCCTACCGGGCAGGGGACTTACACAGATACGCAGTATTTT.

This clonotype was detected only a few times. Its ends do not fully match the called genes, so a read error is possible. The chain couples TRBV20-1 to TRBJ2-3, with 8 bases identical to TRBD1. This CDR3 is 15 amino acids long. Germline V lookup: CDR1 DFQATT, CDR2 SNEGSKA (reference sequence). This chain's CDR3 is CSARRSTGGTDTQYF. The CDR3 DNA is TGTAGTGCTAGACGTTCGACAGGGGGCACAGATACGCAGTATTTT.